This T cell receptor (beta chain) is from a study of OX40 agonist ivuxolimab in advanced cancers. Looking at the study overall: An agonistic human IgG2 monoclonal antibody against OX40 (CD134) was given.

Sequencing was performed with immunoSEQ multiplex PCR; in TCRdb, only in-frame clones are kept and a portion is missing. Here the sample spans approximately 28,000 clones, more than 75% being singletons. The length of the CDR3 is 15 residues. The V gene end was trimmed by 1 base and the J gene end by 0 bases; junction bases not matched to a gene: 2. From germline, CDR1 is SGHKS and CDR2 YYEKEE (reference sequence). Sequencing used CD4+ or CD8+ T cells sorted from blood, obtained in a trial of the OX40 agonist ivuxolimab. This receptor was identified in an adult with an advanced solid tumor such as melanoma, head and neck, liver or kidney cancer. The genes are TRBV5-5 and TRBJ2-3, with 7 bases matching TRBD2. The CDR3 is CASSLRRGSTDTQYF. The CDR3 coding sequence is TGTGCCAGCAGCTTGCGGCGGGGGAGCACAGATACGCAGTATTTT.